Described below is a single TCR beta chain sequence and its context. What it binds is not known. The sequencing template was cDNA reverse transcribed from extracted RNA. Generated by immunoSEQ multiplex PCR, the TCRdb table keeps only in-frame clones and is missing some. The table has 4,000 to 5,500 clones, about 91% seen once; the top ten hold roughly 19%. Treatment in this sample: oral pan-JAK inhibitor, 5-10 mg twice daily. Collection of lesional scalp punch biopsies and peripheral blood was performed in alopecia areata patients. The V and J ends lost 9 bases and 1 base, in that order; junction bases with no gene match: 3. The CDR3 is 13 amino acids. Per the germline V gene, CDR1 is MNHNS and CDR2 is SASEGT. The data were obtained in a study of CD8+ T cells in alopecia areata. About the study: The SALT score measured affected scalp surface percentage in treated patients. Study-level points and caveats: Tofacitinib significantly lowered scalp clonality and expanded CD8+ clones among the top 100. Scalp samples also contribute reads from the resident alphabeta T cells found in normal skin. Whereas mice showed it more clearly, TCR sharing across patients was murkier, possibly because of HLA.

This TCR came from a human donor with alopecia areata. The J gene is TRBJ2-7, the V gene TRBV6-1, with TRBD2 identical over 10 bases. The input for sequencing was skin, taken at week 4, from a patient treated with tofacitinib. Written as DNA, the CDR3 is TGTGCCAGTTCTAGCGGGAGATCCTACGAGCAGTACTTC. This encodes CASSSGRSYEQYF.